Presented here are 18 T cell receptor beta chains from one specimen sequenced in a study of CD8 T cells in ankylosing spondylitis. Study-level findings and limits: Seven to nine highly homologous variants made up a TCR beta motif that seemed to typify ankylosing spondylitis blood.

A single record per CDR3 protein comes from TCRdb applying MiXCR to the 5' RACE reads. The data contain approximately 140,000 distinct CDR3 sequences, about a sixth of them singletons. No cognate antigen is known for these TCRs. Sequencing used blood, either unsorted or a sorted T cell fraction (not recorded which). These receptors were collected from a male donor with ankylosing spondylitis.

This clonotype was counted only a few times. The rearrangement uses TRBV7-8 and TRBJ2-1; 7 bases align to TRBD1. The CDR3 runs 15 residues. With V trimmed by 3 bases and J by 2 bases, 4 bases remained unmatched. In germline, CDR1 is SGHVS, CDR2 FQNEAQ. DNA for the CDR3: TGTGCCAGCAGCTTCTGGGACAGAACCTACAATGAGCAGTTCTTC. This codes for CASSFWDRTYNEQFF.

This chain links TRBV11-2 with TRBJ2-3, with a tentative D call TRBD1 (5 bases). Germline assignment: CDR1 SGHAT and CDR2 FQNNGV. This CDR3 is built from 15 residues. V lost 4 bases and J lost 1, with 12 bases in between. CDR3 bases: TGTGCCAGCAGCTCCTGGACACTTCGCACAGATACGCAGTATTTT. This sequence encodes CASSSWTLRTDTQYF. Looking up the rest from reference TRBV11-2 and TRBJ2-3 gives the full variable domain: EAGVAQSPRYKIIEKRQSVAFWCNPISGHATLYWYQQILGQGPKLLIQFQNNGVVDDSQLPKDRFSAERLKGVDSTLKIQPAKLEDSAVYLCASSSWTLRTDTQYFGPGTRLTVL.

Here the CDR3 reads CSARDFLRGGDEQYF. The CDR3, as DNA: TGCAGTGCTAGAGATTTTTTGAGGGGCGGTGACGAGCAGTACTTC. This chain links TRBV20-1 with TRBJ2-7; possibly TRBD1 or TRBD2 for D (5 bases each). V lost 0 bases, J lost 5 bases, and 17 bases lay in between. The CDR3 is 15 amino acids. Germline lookup yields CDR1 DFQATT and CDR2 SNEGSKA (reference sequence).

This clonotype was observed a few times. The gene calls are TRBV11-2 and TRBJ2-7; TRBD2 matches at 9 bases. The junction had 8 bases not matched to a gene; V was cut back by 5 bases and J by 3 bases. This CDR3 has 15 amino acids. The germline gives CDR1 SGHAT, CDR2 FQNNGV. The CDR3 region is CASSPEIAGDYEQYF. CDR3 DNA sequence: TGTGCCAGCAGCCCAGAGATAGCGGGAGACTACGAGCAGTACTTC.

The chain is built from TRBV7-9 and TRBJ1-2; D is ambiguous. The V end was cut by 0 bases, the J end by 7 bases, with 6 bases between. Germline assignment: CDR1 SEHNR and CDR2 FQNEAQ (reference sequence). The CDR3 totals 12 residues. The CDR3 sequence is CASSLAMGGYTF. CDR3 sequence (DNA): TGTGCCAGCAGCTTAGCGATGGGTGGCTACACCTTC.

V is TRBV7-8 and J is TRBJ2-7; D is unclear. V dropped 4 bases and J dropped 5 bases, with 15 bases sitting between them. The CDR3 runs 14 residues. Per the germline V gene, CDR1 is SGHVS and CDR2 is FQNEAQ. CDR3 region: CASSSDPFPHEQYF. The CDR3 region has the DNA TGTGCCAGCAGCTCCGACCCTTTCCCCCACGAGCAGTACTTC.

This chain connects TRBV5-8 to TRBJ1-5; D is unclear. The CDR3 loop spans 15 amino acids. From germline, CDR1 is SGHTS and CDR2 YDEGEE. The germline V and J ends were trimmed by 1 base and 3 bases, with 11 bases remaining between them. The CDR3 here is CASSLFQDSNQPQHF. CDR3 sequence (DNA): TGTGCCAGCAGCTTGTTCCAGGATTCCAATCAGCCCCAGCATTTT.

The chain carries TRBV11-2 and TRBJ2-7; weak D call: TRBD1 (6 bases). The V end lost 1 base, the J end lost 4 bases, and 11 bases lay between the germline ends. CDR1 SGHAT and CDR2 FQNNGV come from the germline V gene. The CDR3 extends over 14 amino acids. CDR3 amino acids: CASSLGRDTYEQYF. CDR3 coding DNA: TGTGCCAGCAGCTTAGGCCGGGACACATACGAGCAGTACTTC.

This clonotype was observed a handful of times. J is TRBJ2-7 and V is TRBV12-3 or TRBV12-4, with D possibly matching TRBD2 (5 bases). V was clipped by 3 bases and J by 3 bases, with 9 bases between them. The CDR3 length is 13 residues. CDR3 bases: TGTGCCAGCAGTTTCGGGCGGGTCTACGAGCAGTACTTC. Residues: CASSFGRVYEQYF.

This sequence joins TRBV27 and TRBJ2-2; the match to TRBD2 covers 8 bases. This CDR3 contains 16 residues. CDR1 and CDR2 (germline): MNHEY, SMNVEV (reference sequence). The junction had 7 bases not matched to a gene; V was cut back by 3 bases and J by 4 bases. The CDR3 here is CASSFSGRSGTGELFF. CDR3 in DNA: TGTGCCAGCAGTTTCAGCGGGAGAAGCGGCACCGGGGAGCTGTTTTTT.

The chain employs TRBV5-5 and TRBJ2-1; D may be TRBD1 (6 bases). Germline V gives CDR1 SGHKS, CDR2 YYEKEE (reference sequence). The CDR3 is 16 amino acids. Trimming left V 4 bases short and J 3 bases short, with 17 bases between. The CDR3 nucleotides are TGTGCCAGCAGCGCTCGACAGGATTGGGTCTACAATGAGCAGTTCTTC. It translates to CASSARQDWVYNEQFF.

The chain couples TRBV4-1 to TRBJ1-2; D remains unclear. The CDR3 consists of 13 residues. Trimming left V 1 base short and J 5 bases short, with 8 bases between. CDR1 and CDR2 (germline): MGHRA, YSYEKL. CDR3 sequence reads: CASSQANSYGYTF. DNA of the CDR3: TGCGCCAGCAGCCAAGCGAACAGTTATGGCTACACCTTC.

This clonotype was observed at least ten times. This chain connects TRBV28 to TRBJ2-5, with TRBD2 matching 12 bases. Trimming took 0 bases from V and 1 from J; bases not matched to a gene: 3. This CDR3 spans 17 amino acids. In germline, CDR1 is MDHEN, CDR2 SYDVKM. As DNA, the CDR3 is TGTGCCAGCAGTTTATGGACTAGCGGGAGTGCCCAAGAGACCCAGTACTTC. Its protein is CASSLWTSGSAQETQYF.

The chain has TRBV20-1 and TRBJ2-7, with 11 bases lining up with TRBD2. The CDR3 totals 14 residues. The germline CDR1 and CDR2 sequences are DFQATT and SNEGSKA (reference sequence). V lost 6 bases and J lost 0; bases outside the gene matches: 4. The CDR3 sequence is CSAHTSGSSYEQYF. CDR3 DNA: TGCAGTGCGCATACTAGCGGGAGCTCCTACGAGCAGTACTTC.

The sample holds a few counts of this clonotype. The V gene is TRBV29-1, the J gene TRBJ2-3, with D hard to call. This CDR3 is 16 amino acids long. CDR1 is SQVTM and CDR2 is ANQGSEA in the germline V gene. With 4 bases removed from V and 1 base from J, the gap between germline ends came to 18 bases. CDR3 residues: CSVVPRLNPGTDTQYF. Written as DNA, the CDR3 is TGCAGCGTTGTGCCGCGGTTGAACCCCGGCACAGATACGCAGTATTTT.

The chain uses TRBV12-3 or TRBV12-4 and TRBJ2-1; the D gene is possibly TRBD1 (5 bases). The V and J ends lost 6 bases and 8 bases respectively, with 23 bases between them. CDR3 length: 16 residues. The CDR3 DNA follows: TGTGCCAGCAGATGGACGAAAGGGGTATGGGGTGATGAGCAGTTCTTC. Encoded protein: CASRWTKGVWGDEQFF.

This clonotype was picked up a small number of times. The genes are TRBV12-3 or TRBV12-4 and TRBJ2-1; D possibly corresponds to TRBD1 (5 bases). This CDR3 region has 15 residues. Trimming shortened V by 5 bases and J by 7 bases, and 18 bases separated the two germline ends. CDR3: CASSPGAPWGNEQFF. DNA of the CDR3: TGTGCCAGCAGTCCTGGGGCCCCGTGGGGTAATGAGCAGTTCTTC.

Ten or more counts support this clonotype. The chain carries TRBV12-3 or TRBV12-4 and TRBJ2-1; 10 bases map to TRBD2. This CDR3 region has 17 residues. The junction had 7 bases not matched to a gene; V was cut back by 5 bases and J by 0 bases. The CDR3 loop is CASSPSPSGSSYNEQFF. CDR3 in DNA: TGTGCCAGCAGTCCCTCCCCTAGCGGGAGCTCCTACAATGAGCAGTTCTTC.